The source of this TCR beta chain is a study of blood T cell repertoires in COVID-19. On the study more broadly: Samples representing acute and convalescent COVID-19 were sourced from the United States, Italy and Spain. T cells, B-cell-depleted T cells, or PBMCs supplied cDNA or gDNA.

Methods used by the authors: Reference gene primers were amplified, and this amplification served to estimate nucleated cell counts. Profiled with immunoSEQ multiplex PCR; TCRdb holds only in-frame clones, not every one. V and J calls plus clone size are reproduced from that table; the DNA served to infer D and trimming. The table includes approximately 230,000 clones, 84% detected once. CDR3 length equals 13 residues. V lost 5 bases and J 3 bases, leaving 7 bases between the germline ends. CDR1 is SEHNR and CDR2 is FQNEAQ in the germline V gene (reference sequence). This receptor was identified in a man aged 25-40 years with active or convalescent COVID-19. The V call is TRBV7-9, the J call TRBJ2-2; no firm D call. Sequenced: peripheral blood. CDR3 sequence reads: CASSPSHTGELFF. DNA of the CDR3: TGTGCCAGCAGCCCCTCCCACACCGGGGAGCTGTTTTTT.